This T cell receptor (beta chain) stems from a study of CD8 T cells in Susac syndrome. About the study: Patients with Susac syndrome were, at the time of blood collection, therapy-naive, maintained on corticosteroids, or maintained on intravenous immunoglobulin alone. Overall study findings and caveats: Four to six Susac-specific public clones appeared in CD8+ TEMRA repertoires, and roughly 17 in total CD8+ repertoires. In TEMRA cells and active patients, CD8+ clonal expansion in Susac reached its peak.

This clonotype came up a few times. Its cognate antigen is unknown. Reverse transcription of roughly 0.5 to 1 ug RNA used random hexamers. TCRdb passed the immunoSEQ multiplex PCR reads through MiXCR, listing each CDR3 protein once. The table shows 95,000 to 150,000 distinct CDR3 sequences, with around 94% occurring only once. This CDR3 spans 13 amino acids. The germline V and J ends were trimmed by 6 bases and 5 bases, with 10 bases remaining between them. The germline V gene has CDR1 MNHNS and CDR2 SASEGT. The V call is TRBV6-1, the J call TRBJ2-2, with no clear D. The sequenced material came from CD8+ T cells from PBMCs. This receptor was obtained from a human donor with Susac syndrome. The CDR3 DNA reads TGTGCCAGCAGCCAAGAGGTTACCGGGGAGCTGTTTTTT. Translation gives CASSQEVTGELFF.